A single TCR beta chain is shown here with its context. Time point in this sample: newly diagnosed GD, antithyroid drugs for less than 3 months. PBMCs were the source of the RNA used for TCR sequencing. HTBI primers from iRepertoire and Arm-PCR of CDR3 regions yielded the TCR beta libraries. Each CDR3 protein gets one entry after TCRdb re-called the multiplex PCR reads with MiXCR. Counted here are approximately 470,000 distinct CDR3 sequences, 15% to 20% occurring once; the ten biggest clones make up 9.5% to 15%. The data derive from a study of regulatory T cells in long-lasting Graves disease. The CDR3 has 11 residues. Germline assignment: CDR1 SQVTM and CDR2 ANQGSEA. The ends were cut back, 0 bases at V and 8 bases at J, with 5 bases in the middle. This sample also belongs to another study, concerning T cells in Graves' hyperthyroidism and ophthalmopathy. That report notes: TCR CDR3 regions were first amplified by RT-PCR with HTBI primers.

The chain carries TRBV29-1 and TRBJ2-1, with D hard to call. The sequences come from peripheral blood mononuclear cells (PBMCs), collected at new diagnosis, from a patient treated with antithyroid drugs. The receptor was isolated from a man aged 40-55 years with Graves disease. The CDR3 spells CSVEDGDEQFF. CDR3 DNA sequence: TGCAGCGTTGAAGATGGGGATGAGCAGTTCTTC.